This T cell receptor (beta chain) came from a study of blood T cell repertoires in COVID-19. For the study at large: The cDNA or gDNA used as material had been derived from T cells, B-cell-depleted T cells, or PBMCs.

V lost 5 bases and J lost 4, with 8 bases in between. This CDR3 comprises 12 residues. Germline assignment: CDR1 LNHDA and CDR2 SQIVND (reference sequence). The repertoire was sequenced with immunoSEQ multiplex PCR; TCRdb's copy has only in-frame clones and lacks some. The sample contains roughly 20,000 clones, roughly three quarters of which appear only once. The gene calls are TRBV19 and TRBJ1-2; D unclear. The sample consisted of peripheral blood. The clonotype was recovered from a man aged 60 to 69 with acute or convalescent COVID-19. The CDR3, as DNA: TGTGCCAGTAGTGGACTAATCTATGGCTACACCTTC. The encoded protein is CASSGLIYGYTF.